These T cell receptor beta chains were read from a single sample in a study of CD8+CD57+ T cells in acquired aplastic anemia. TCRdb independently ran MiXCR on the reads; one entry per CDR3 protein. The table records 150,000 to 200,000 distinct CDR3 sequences, 64% of them present only once. The sample comprised sorted CD4+, CD8+, or CD8+CD57+ T cells (not recorded which) from PBMCs. The origin of the receptors is a human donor with severe aplastic anemia or a healthy control (not recorded which). Both conserved end residues are part of each CDR3. D genes are given only for firm matches. The listing skips clone size in some rows; elsewhere it reads once, few, many or a size class.

V gene,D gene,J gene,clone size,CDR3 protein,CDR3 DNA
TRBV5-6,TRBD1,TRBJ1-2,-,CASTTGTGILNYGYTF,TGTGCCAGCACGACCGGGACAGGGATATTAAACTATGGCTACACCTTC
TRBV7-8,TRBD1,TRBJ2-3,many,CASSLRQGETDTQYF,TGTGCCAGCAGCTTACGACAGGGTGAGACAGATACGCAGTATTTT
TRBV6-1,-,TRBJ1-5,-,CASSPNRLVQPQHF,TGTGCCAGCAGTCCTAATAGGCTGGTTCAGCCCCAGCATTTT
TRBV5-1,TRBD2,TRBJ2-7,-,CASSLSSLAADPSSYEQYF,TGCGCCAGCAGCCTGTCTTCACTAGCGGCCGACCCGAGCTCCTACGAGCAGTACTTC
TRBV29-1,TRBD1,TRBJ2-7,-,CSVEPTDRGPYEQYF,TGCAGCGTCGAACCTACTGACAGGGGGCCCTACGAGCAGTACTTC
TRBV7-2,TRBD2,TRBJ2-2,-,CASSWTSGTNTGELFF,TGTGCCAGCAGCTGGACTAGCGGGACGAACACCGGGGAGCTGTTTTTT
TRBV24-1,-,TRBJ2-7,few,CATSDSSYEQYF,TGTGCCACCAGTGACTCGTCCTACGAGCAGTACTTC
TRBV13,-,TRBJ2-7,-,CASSLDSSGSYEQYF,TGTGCCAGCAGTTTAGATAGTTCTGGGTCCTACGAGCAGTACTTC
TRBV20-1,-,TRBJ2-1,-,CSARGRRKRDVYEQFF,TGCAGTGCTAGAGGACGAAGGAAAAGGGACGTCTATGAGCAGTTCTTC
TRBV7-2,-,TRBJ2-5,-,CASSLGGNSQETQYF,TGTGCCAGCAGCTTAGGCGGTAACTCCCAAGAGACCCAGTACTTC
TRBV7-3,-,TRBJ2-5,-,CASSFGEGGGETQYF,TGTGCCAGCAGCTTTGGAGAGGGGGGGGGAGAGACCCAGTACTTC
TRBV12-3/TRBV12-4,-,TRBJ1-6,-,CASSLNSVPLHF,TGTGCCAGCAGTTTGAATAGTGTCCCCCTCCACTTT
TRBV29-1,-,TRBJ1-3,-,CSVGYSSGNTIYF,TGCAGCGTTGGGTATAGCTCTGGAAACACCATATATTTT
TRBV5-5,TRBD1,TRBJ1-2,-,CASSLVQGWVYGYTF,TGTGCCAGCAGCTTGGTACAGGGGTGGGTCTATGGCTACACCTTC
TRBV7-2,-,TRBJ1-2,-,CASSLPGLGGYTF,TGTGCCAGCAGCTTACCAGGGTTGGGTGGCTACACCTTC
TRBV7-6,TRBD2,TRBJ2-1,-,CASSTGLAGGNEHFF,TGTGCCAGCAGCACCGGACTAGCGGGAGGCAATGAGCATTTCTTC
TRBV5-4,-,TRBJ1-2,-,CASSYKANYGYTF,TGTGCCAGCAGCTACAAGGCAAACTATGGCTACACCTTC
TRBV28,TRBD1,TRBJ2-7,-,CASSLAGDRAGYEQYF,TGTGCCAGCAGTTTAGCGGGGGACAGGGCTGGCTACGAGCAGTACTTC
TRBV7-8,TRBD1,TRBJ2-5,-,CASSFSRDRVPLCPDQETQYF,TGTGCCAGCAGCTTCTCTCGGGACAGGGTTCCCTTGTGTCCTGACCAAGAGACCCAGTACTTC
TRBV5-1,TRBD2,TRBJ2-7,-,CASTWGGIGSEQYF,TGCGCCAGCACCTGGGGAGGGATCGGCTCCGAGCAGTACTTC
TRBV19,-,TRBJ1-2,-,CATRRGGDGYTF,TGTGCCACGCGGAGGGGGGGTGACGGCTACACCTTC
TRBV7-8,-,TRBJ2-7,many,CASSLVTSEQYF,TGTGCCAGCAGCTTAGTTACTAGCGAGCAGTACTTC
TRBV7-2,-,TRBJ1-3,-,CASSSDLTTSSGNTIYF,TGTGCCAGCAGCTCAGACCTAACAACAAGCTCTGGAAACACCATATATTTT
TRBV7-9,-,TRBJ2-7,few,CASSSSRQHHEQYF,TGTGCCAGCAGCTCCTCCCGACAGCACCACGAGCAGTACTTC
TRBV6-6,-,TRBJ2-7,-,CASSYPGAGSLHEQYF,TGTGCCAGCAGTTACCCGGGCGCAGGATCTCTCCACGAGCAGTACTTC
TRBV2,TRBD2,TRBJ2-5,few,CASSPLAGGGETQYF,TGTGCCAGCAGTCCGCTAGCGGGGGGAGGAGAGACCCAGTACTTC
TRBV20-1,-,TRBJ1-6,-,CSANQGRLSPLHF,TGCAGTGCTAATCAGGGGAGGCTTTCACCCCTCCACTTT